Each of the 12 T cell receptor beta chains below was sequenced from the same sample in a study of T cells in Graves' hyperthyroidism and ophthalmopathy (dated by TCRdb to between 2018 and 2021). Library method: multiplex PCR. Sequencing was performed on an Illumina HiSeq 2000. The TCR beta CDR3 regions were amplified from the RNA transcripts. A first-round RT-PCR of the TCR CDR3 used the HTBI primer set with the Qiagen OneStep RT-PCR kit. The public reads were reprocessed in TCRdb via fastp at Q25 and MiXCR, keeping in-frame beta chains. Each entry is one CDR3 protein sequence, shown with its most common DNA and genes. Counted in this sample were approximately 560,000 distinct CDR3 sequences; around 45% of them appeared once. The ten largest clones capture nearly 8.5% of the sample. Sequences were obtained from peripheral blood or thyroid tissue (not recorded which). The receptors derive from a woman aged 18-29 years with Graves' hyperthyroidism. Donor details come from another sample of the same person, matched by shared clones.

In this sample, this clonotype turned up many times. V is TRBV20-1 and J is TRBJ1-4; tentative D call: TRBD1 (6 bases). CDR1 and CDR2 (germline): DFQATT, SNEGSKA (reference sequence). This CDR3 spans 14 amino acids. V was cut by 3 bases and J by 3 bases, with 11 bases left in between. The CDR3 reads CSASWGGPNEKLFF. The CDR3 nucleotides are TGCAGTGCTAGTTGGGGGGGGCCTAATGAAAAACTGTTTTTT.

There are many counts of this clonotype. J is TRBJ1-1 and V is TRBV7-3; 7 bases line up with TRBD1. Germline CDR1 SGHTA, CDR2 FQGTGA. CDR3 length: 13 amino acids. V gave up 5 bases and J gave up 4 bases; unmatched junction bases: 4. In nucleotides, the CDR3 is TGTGCCAGCAGCGACAGGGAGACCACTGAAGCTTTCTTT. Its protein is CASSDRETTEAFF.

This clonotype was detected many times. The chain combines TRBV25-1 with TRBJ1-4, with D possibly matching TRBD1 (5 bases). This CDR3 comprises 12 residues. Germline V CDR1 and CDR2: MGHDK, SYGVNS. The CDR3 nucleotides read TGTGCTACAAGGGGACTTCGGGAAAAACTGTTTTTT. Protein product: CATRGLREKLFF.

This clonotype came up many times. The chain recombines TRBV10-3 with TRBJ2-3, with D possibly matching TRBD2 (7 bases). The CDR3 covers 14 residues. The V end was cut by 2 bases, the J end by 2 bases, with 8 bases between. Germline V gene lookup returns CDR1 ENHRY and CDR2 SYGVKD. The CDR3 DNA reads as TGTGCCATCAGTGAGGGGGGGGCCACAGATACGCAGTATTTT. Translation: CAISEGGATDTQYF.

This clonotype appeared a few times. The chain uses TRBV2 and TRBJ2-3; the D is unclear. Looked up from germline, CDR1 is SNHLY and CDR2 is FYNNEI. Trimming pared 4 bases from V and 4 bases from J, leaving 12 bases between. The CDR3 consists of 14 residues. The CDR3 reads CASSAQMFPDTQYF. The CDR3 DNA reads as TGTGCCAGCAGTGCGCAAATGTTCCCAGATACGCAGTATTTT.

In this sample, this clonotype turned up many times. This chain uses TRBV7-9 with TRBJ1-1, with D possibly matching TRBD1 (5 bases). CDR1 is SEHNR, CDR2 FQNEAQ, per germline (reference sequence). The CDR3 extends over 11 amino acids. Trimming left V 8 bases short and J 4 bases short, with 8 bases between. The DNA of the CDR3 is TGTGCCAGCGGGGCCTCCACTGAAGCTTTCTTT. This translates into CASGASTEAFF.

Of note for this clonotype: A read error is possible here, since a much larger clone lies one base away. The chain carries TRBV2 and TRBJ2-7, with 12 bases lining up with TRBD1. The J call is doubtful: the DNA matches TRBJ1-2 better. The V gene's germline CDR1 is SNHLY and CDR2 FYNNEI. The CDR3 extends over 14 amino acids. The CDR3 DNA follows: TGTGCCAGCAGTGTCTCCGGGACAGGGGGCGGCTACACCTTC. This translates into CASSVSGTGGGYTF.

V gene TRBV2 combines with J gene TRBJ2-7, with a tentative D call TRBD2 (6 bases). CDR1 is SNHLY, CDR2 FYNNEI, per germline. V was pared by 5 bases and J by 2 bases, with 13 bases between. This CDR3 region has 14 residues. CDR3 protein: CASSWDFSPYEQYF. The CDR3 nucleotides are TGTGCCAGCAGTTGGGACTTCTCCCCCTACGAGCAGTACTTC.

This chain connects TRBV2 to TRBJ2-7; D is perhaps TRBD2 (6 bases). CDR3 length: 15 amino acids. The germline CDR1 and CDR2 sequences are SNHLY and FYNNEI. V gave up 6 bases and J gave up 4 bases, with 19 bases separating them. DNA for the CDR3: TGTGCCAGCAGCCATTACGGGGGAGACCCGTACGAGCAGTACTTC. It translates to CASSHYGGDPYEQYF.

Worth noting for this clonotype: Given a much more abundant clone one base away, this may be a read error. V and J are TRBV2 and TRBJ1-5, with 7 nucleotides matching TRBD1. Germline loops: CDR1 SNHLY, CDR2 FYNNEI. This CDR3 contains 13 residues. This CDR3 reads CASVRDRNQPRHF. The CDR3, as DNA: TGTGCCAGCGTCCGGGACAGAAATCAGCCCCGGCATTTT.

This clonotype was seen just once. This chain links TRBV15 with TRBJ1-6, with TRBD1 as a possible D gene (5 bases). CDR1 is LNHNV and CDR2 is YYDKDF in the germline V gene (reference sequence). CDR3 size: 14 residues. Trimming removed 0 bases from V and 10 bases from J, with 10 bases in between. CDR3 sequence reads: CATSRDLAGSPLHF. CDR3 bases: TGTGCCACCAGCAGAGATTTGGCAGGGTCACCCCTCCACTTT.

V is TRBV6-6 and J is TRBJ1-1, with no clear D. The CDR3 totals 12 residues. V gave up 4 bases and J gave up 5 bases, with 8 bases separating them. Germline values: CDR1 MNHNY, CDR2 SVGAGI (reference sequence). This CDR3 reads CASSSLQTEAFF. The CDR3 DNA reads as TGTGCCAGCAGTTCCCTCCAGACTGAAGCTTTCTTT.